This T cell receptor beta chain was documented in a study of control samples from healthy donors and cancer patients. The table came from immunoSEQ multiplex PCR; TCRdb's copy has only in-frame clones and leaves some out. The sample has 50,000 to 75,000 clones, 90% seen once. This CDR3 comprises 15 residues. The V gene's germline CDR1 is SGHTA and CDR2 FQGTGA. The V segment lost 4 bases and the J segment 10 bases; nucleotides outside the gene matches: 7. The source is a man between 60 and 70 years old with colorectal cancer. V is TRBV7-3 and J is TRBJ1-6; 10 bases fit TRBD1. The sample consisted of PBMCs. The CDR3 nucleotides are TGTGCCAGCAGCTCGACAGGGGGCGCTTACTCACCCCTCCACTTT. As protein: CASSSTGGAYSPLHF. Complete variable domain (other parts from reference TRBV7-3 and TRBJ1-6): GAGVSQTPSNKVTEKGKYVELRCDPISGHTALYWYRQSLGQGPEFLIYFQGTGAADDSGLPNDRFFAVRPEGSVSTLKIQRTERGDSAVYLCASSSTGGAYSPLHFGNGTRLTVT.